There are many counts of the clone carrying this T cell receptor (beta chain). Amplified TCR beta CDR3 regions came from RNA transcripts. The HTBI set primed first-round TCR CDR3 RT-PCR. In TCRdb, the multiplex PCR reads were re-called with MiXCR into one record per CDR3 protein. The data show 530,000 or so distinct CDR3 sequences, about 15% seen once. The data derive from a study of T cells in Graves' hyperthyroidism and ophthalmopathy. The CDR3 consists of 15 residues. V shed 4 bases, J shed 2 bases, and the junction held 6 bases outside the gene matches. CDR1 and CDR2 (germline): DFQATT, SNEGSKA (reference sequence). Ophthalmopathy patients all had a Clinical Activity Score of at least 3, a NOSPECS grade of at least 4 and disease under 3 months old.

The rearrangement joins TRBV20-1 to TRBJ2-3; 10 bases map to TRBD2. The sample comprised blood. The clonotype comes from a young woman with Graves' ophthalmopathy. In nucleotides, the CDR3 is TGCAGTGCTACCATAGCGGGAGGAGCCACAGATACGCAGTATTTT. It specifies CSATIAGGATDTQYF.